A selection of T cell receptor beta chains follows, all from one sample in a study of T cells in Graves' hyperthyroidism and ophthalmopathy. One entry per CDR3 protein results from TCRdb running MiXCR on the multiplex PCR reads. The sample yields about 260,000 distinct CDR3 sequences, less than 30% seen once. The material sequenced was blood. These receptor sequences come from a middle-aged man with Graves' hyperthyroidism that later progressed to Graves' ophthalmopathy. CDR3s include the opening cysteine and the closing phenylalanine or tryptophan. Fields, in order: clone size, J gene, V gene, D gene, CDR3 protein, CDR3 DNA. D genes are given only for firm matches. Size is omitted from some rows. Given values are once, few, many or a class for expanded clones.

many TRBJ1-1 TRBV19 . CASSILNLNTEAFF TGTGCCAGTAGTATTCTCAACTTGAACACTGAAGCTTTCTTT
. TRBJ2-7 TRBV27 TRBD2 CASRGAGAEDYEQYF TGTGCCAGCAGGGGAGCGGGAGCCGAGGATTACGAGCAGTACTTC
many TRBJ1-1 TRBV27 TRBD1 CASSLSWDRATEAFF TGTGCCAGCAGTTTATCTTGGGACAGGGCCACTGAAGCTTTCTTT
many TRBJ2-3 TRBV6-2/TRBV6-3 TRBD2 CASSYPPSGSQPGLTDTQYF TGTGCCAGCAGTTACCCGCCTAGCGGGAGCCAGCCTGGCCTCACAGATACGCAGTATTTT
many TRBJ2-4 TRBV27 . CASSLKGAGGKSIQYF TGTGCCAGCAGTTTAAAGGGCGCCGGCGGCAAAAGCATTCAGTACTTC
many TRBJ2-7 TRBV2 TRBD1 CASSSWTGGAGEQYF TGTGCCAGCAGCTCCTGGACAGGGGGAGCAGGCGAGCAGTACTTC
many TRBJ2-2 TRBV20-1 . CSATGTSNTGELFF TGCAGTGCCACAGGAACTTCGAACACCGGGGAGCTGTTTTTT
few TRBJ2-7 TRBV6-2/TRBV6-3 . CASTNNRLGEQYF TGTGCCAGCACCAACAACCGACTAGGCGAGCAGTACTTC
. TRBJ1-2 TRBV9 . CASSVYPNGYTF TGTGCCAGCAGCGTATATCCCAATGGCTACACCTTC
. TRBJ1-2 TRBV6-5 . CASSLETGYTF TGTGCCAGCAGTTTAGAGACTGGCTACACCTTC
. TRBJ1-2 TRBV25-1 . CASRGHGGGDYGYTF TGTGCCAGCAGAGGACATGGGGGAGGGGACTATGGCTACACCTTC
many TRBJ2-7 TRBV11-2 . CASSSHQGGEQYF TGTGCCAGCAGCTCCCACCAGGGGGGGGAGCAGTACTTC
many TRBJ2-7 TRBV4-1 . CASSQDIGPEQYF TGCGCCAGCAGCCAAGATATTGGACCTGAGCAGTACTTC
. TRBJ1-5 TRBV15 . CATSRATDYQPQHF TGTGCCACCAGCAGAGCGACGGATTATCAGCCCCAGCATTTT
. TRBJ1-1 TRBV27 TRBD1 CASSRDRVDTEAFF TGTGCCAGCAGCCGCGACAGGGTGGACACTGAAGCTTTCTTT